These 20 T cell receptor beta chains originate from one sample sequenced in a study of regulatory T cells in long-lasting Graves disease. To make TCR beta libraries, researchers used iRepertoire HTBI primers and Arm-PCR of CDR3 regions. Using its own MiXCR run on the multiplex PCR reads, TCRdb lists one record per CDR3 protein. The repertoire consists of over 300,000 distinct CDR3 sequences, with around a fifth occurring once and the leading ten covering around 30%. Time point indicated: persistent/refractory GD, antithyroid drugs over 5 years with positive TRAb. Isolated PBMC RNA provided the starting material for the TCR library. The sample was peripheral blood mononuclear cells (PBMCs), taken when the disease was refractory, from a patient treated with antithyroid drugs. The receptors originated from a female donor with Graves disease.

This clonotype was observed at least ten times. The J gene is TRBJ2-5, the V gene TRBV3-1; D possibly matches TRBD1 or TRBD2 (5 bases each). Trimming left V 5 bases short and J 4 bases short, with 17 bases between. This CDR3 has 15 amino acids. Germline CDR1 LGHDT, CDR2 YNNKEL (reference sequence). The DNA of the CDR3 is TGTGCCAGCAGCGGAAGGGGACCACCAGGAGAGACCCAGTACTTC. Amino acid sequence: CASSGRGPPGETQYF.

This clonotype occurred many times. The rearrangement links TRBV6-5 to TRBJ2-5, with D possibly TRBD1 on 5 matching bases. There are 15 residues in the CDR3. Germline loops: CDR1 MNHEY, CDR2 SVGAGI. V was shortened by 1 base and J by 5 bases, with 14 bases between the two germline ends. The DNA of the CDR3 is TGTGCCAGCAGTTACTGGAAGGGGCCGGACGAGACCCAGTACTTC. Residues: CASSYWKGPDETQYF.

The chain has TRBV30 and TRBJ1-6; D not resolved. Germline V gene data show CDR1 as GTSNPN and CDR2 as SVGIG (reference sequence). The length of the CDR3 is 12 residues. Trimming stripped 2 bases from V and 6 bases from J, with 5 bases between. CDR3 DNA sequence: TGTGCCTGGAGTCTGCGTAATTCACCCCTCCACTTT. Its translation is CAWSLRNSPLHF. The whole variable domain, filled in from reference TRBV30 and TRBJ1-6, reads SQTIHQWPATLVQPVGSPLSLECTVEGTSNPNLYWYRQAAGRGLQLLFYSVGIGQISSEVPQNLSASRPQDRQFILSSKKLLLSDSGFYLCAWSLRNSPLHFGNGTRLTVT.

The sample holds a few counts of this clonotype. A read error may account for a junction end that differs from germline. This chain links TRBV11-1 with TRBJ1-1; D uncertain. From germline, CDR1 is SGHAT and CDR2 FQDESV (reference sequence). The CDR3 has 13 residues. For the CDR3, the DNA is TGTGCCAGCAGCTTAGAGCTCGCGACTGACGCTTTCTTT. This sequence encodes CASSLELATDAFF.

This clonotype has a handful of counts. The rearrangement links TRBV5-4 to TRBJ1-1; no reliable D call. Germline loops: CDR1 SGHNT, CDR2 YYREEE (reference sequence). The V and J ends lost 3 bases and 1 base respectively, with 13 bases between them. The CDR3 contains 15 residues. The DNA for the CDR3 is TGTGCCAGCAGCTCAGGCCCTGGGCGGAACACTGAAGCTTTCTTT. It encodes CASSSGPGRNTEAFF.

This clonotype came up many times. The chain couples TRBV28 to TRBJ2-5, with 7 positions matching TRBD2. Trimming took 0 bases from V and 4 from J; bases not matched to a gene: 2. CDR3 length equals 14 residues. Looked up from germline, CDR1 is MDHEN and CDR2 is SYDVKM. For the CDR3, the DNA is TGTGCCAGCAGTTTATGGGGGGGGAGAGAGACCCAGTACTTC. Protein product: CASSLWGGRETQYF.

The genes are TRBV13 and TRBJ2-7; D is perhaps TRBD2 (6 bases). The V end lost 3 bases, the J end lost 12 bases, and 15 bases lay between the germline ends. Germline CDR1 reads PRHDT; CDR2 reads FYEKMQ (reference sequence). CDR3 size: 12 residues. This CDR3 is CASSFLGGILYF. The CDR3 DNA reads TGTGCCAGCAGCTTTTTGGGAGGAATCCTGTACTTC.

This clonotype occurred a few times. This chain connects TRBV25-1 to TRBJ1-1; 7 positions match TRBD1. Germline CDR1 MGHDK, CDR2 SYGVNS. This CDR3 region has 13 residues. V gave up 5 bases and J gave up 11 bases; unmatched junction bases: 11. The CDR3 reads CASSLGTAHVAFF. The CDR3 region has the DNA TGTGCCAGCAGTTTAGGGACAGCACACGTGGCTTTCTTT.

On this clonotype: It may be a read error: a sequence one base away is much more abundant. The chain recombines TRBV12-3 or TRBV12-4 with TRBJ1-2; 8 bases fit TRBD1. After removal of 9 bases from V and 6 bases from J, the junction contained 6 bases not matched to a gene. This CDR3 has 12 residues. The CDR3 reads CARRVTGDGYTF. Here the CDR3 DNA reads TGTGCCAGAAGGGTGACAGGGGATGGCTACACCTTC.

The count of this clonotype is one. The chain carries TRBV19 and TRBJ1-3; D not resolved. Trimming took 4 bases from V and 0 from J, leaving 7 bases between them. This CDR3 has 14 amino acids. CDR1 is LNHDA and CDR2 is SQIVND in the germline V gene (reference sequence). The CDR3 here is CASSTGHSGNTIYF. Here the CDR3 DNA reads TGTGCCAGTAGTACCGGTCACTCTGGAAACACCATATATTTT.

This clonotype has more than one count but fewer than ten. The V gene is TRBV11-2, the J gene TRBJ1-1; possibly TRBD1 for D (5 bases). V lost 0 bases and J lost 3, with 11 bases in between. The length of the CDR3 is 15 residues. Germline loops: CDR1 SGHAT, CDR2 FQNNGV. The CDR3 region is CASSLDPTVHTEAFF. In DNA form, the CDR3 reads TGTGCCAGCAGCTTAGATCCGACAGTTCACACTGAAGCTTTCTTT.

This clonotype was observed many times. The rearrangement uses TRBV28 and TRBJ1-2; TRBD1 matches 7 bases. The CDR3 sequence is 13 residues long. Germline V gene sequence: CDR1 MDHEN, CDR2 SYDVKM. Unmatched junction bases numbered 9, after V lost 6 bases and J lost 8 bases. The CDR3 DNA reads TGTGCCAGCAGCCGCGCCACAGGGGACGGCTACACCTTC. This translates into CASSRATGDGYTF.

Ten or more counts support this clonotype. J is TRBJ2-5 and V is TRBV28; D may be TRBD1 or TRBD2 (5 bases each). CDR1 is MDHEN and CDR2 is SYDVKM in the germline V gene. CDR3 length: 18 residues. Trimming left V 6 bases short and J 5 bases short, with 28 bases between. The CDR3 DNA follows: TGTGCCAGCAGCCGACCTCGGGGCCCGCGGTGGTTTGGGGAGACCCAGTACTTC. Protein product: CASSRPRGPRWFGETQYF.

The sample holds many counts of this clonotype. The gene calls are TRBV7-9 and TRBJ1-1, with D possibly TRBD1 on 5 matching bases. The V gene lost 3 bases and the J gene lost 1 base, with 9 bases spanning the gap. Germline assignment: CDR1 SEHNR and CDR2 FQNEAQ (reference sequence). This CDR3 is 14 amino acids long. This CDR3 reads CASSFGATNTEAFF. CDR3 nucleotides: TGTGCCAGCAGCTTCGGGGCCACGAACACTGAAGCTTTCTTT.

This clonotype was counted a few times. The chain joins TRBV7-8 to TRBJ1-5; D is ambiguous. The CDR3 is 22 residues long. Trimming cost V 6 bases and J 1 base, with 34 bases left between them. CDR1 is SGHVS, CDR2 FQNEAQ, per germline. The CDR3: CASSSWEAVGFRRSPSNQPQHF. The DNA for the CDR3 is TGTGCCAGCAGTTCATGGGAGGCAGTAGGCTTTCGTAGGAGTCCAAGCAATCAGCCCCAGCATTTT.

Many counts were recorded for this clonotype. The rearrangement joins TRBV6-2 or TRBV6-3 to TRBJ1-5; no firm D call. CDR3 length: 12 amino acids. Germline values: CDR1 MNHEY, CDR2 SVGEGT. Trimming removed 0 bases at V and 9 bases at J, with 6 bases between. CDR3 bases: TGTGCCAGCAGTTACTCCTCAGGGCCCCAGCATTTT. The encoded protein is CASSYSSGPQHF.

This clonotype has ten or more counts. The chain employs TRBV20-1 and TRBJ2-5; D is ambiguous. Per the germline V gene, CDR1 is DFQATT and CDR2 is SNEGSKA (reference sequence). V lost 4 bases, J lost 5 bases, and 11 bases lay in between. This CDR3 is 12 amino acids long. CDR3 nucleotide sequence: TGCAGTGCTATTAGAGGCCACGAGACCCAGTACTTC. It encodes CSAIRGHETQYF.

This clonotype has just a few counts. The chain has TRBV3-1 and TRBJ2-2, with 8 bases aligning to TRBD2. The trim removed 5 bases at V and 6 bases at J, leaving 11 bases unmatched. The germline V gene encodes CDR1 LGHDT and CDR2 YNNKEL (reference sequence). The CDR3 totals 16 residues. The DNA for the CDR3 is TGTGCCAGCAGCTCATGGGGAGCGGGGGAGGCCGGGGAGCTGTTTTTT. Its translation: CASSSWGAGEAGELFF.

This clonotype was seen a handful of times. This chain connects TRBV20-1 to TRBJ2-5; 10 bases agree with TRBD2. The CDR3 has 17 amino acids. The germline V gene has CDR1 DFQATT and CDR2 SNEGSKA (reference sequence). V was pared by 1 base and J by 0 bases, with 8 bases of the junction left unmatched. The CDR3 DNA reads as TGCAGTGCTAGAGGGGCTAGCGGGAGTATTTACCAAGAGACCCAGTACTTC. It encodes CSARGASGSIYQETQYF.

Note on this clonotype: A read error is possible here, since a much larger clone lies one base away. The chain couples TRBV6-1 to TRBJ2-7; TRBD1 or TRBD2 may be the D gene (6 bases each). The ends were cut back, 6 bases at V and 2 bases at J, with 11 bases in the middle. CDR1 and CDR2 from the germline V gene are MNHNS and SASEGT. CDR3 size: 13 residues. Here the CDR3 reads CASSQGTPYEQYF. The CDR3 coding sequence is TGTGCCAGCAGCCAGGGGACTCCCTACGAGCAGTACTTC.